The entry below gives a single T cell receptor beta chain sequence along with its context. MiXCR, run by TCRdb on the PCR reads, gives a single entry per CDR3 protein. Of 15,000 to 20,000 distinct CDR3 sequences listed, roughly two fifths are singletons. The sample originates from a study of tumor-infiltrating lymphocytes in oesophageal squamous cell carcinoma. The CDR3 extends over 15 amino acids. Germline CDR1 reads SGHVS; CDR2 reads FQNEAQ. The chain uses TRBV7-8 and TRBJ2-3, with 10 bases fitting TRBD1. The J call is doubtful: the DNA matches TRBJ1-2 better. This sequence originates from a female donor with esophageal squamous cell carcinoma. The sequenced material came from normal esophageal tissue next to the tumor. CDR3 coding DNA: TGTGCCAGCAGCTCAGAAGACGGGACAGGGGCTGGCTACACCTTC. Protein: CASSSEDGTGAGYTF.